The 20 T cell receptor beta chains below all came from one sample that was sequenced in a study of blood T cell repertoires in COVID-19. Generated by immunoSEQ multiplex PCR, the TCRdb table keeps only in-frame clones and is missing some. The sample records over 35,000 clones, around 90% being singletons. Source material: peripheral blood. These receptors were obtained from a man between 65 and 80 years old with active COVID-19.

The chain employs TRBV29-1 and TRBJ2-5; D is uncertain. V was cut by 4 bases and J by 1 base, with 22 bases left in between. Germline loops: CDR1 SQVTM, CDR2 ANQGSEA. The CDR3 sequence is 17 residues long. The CDR3 DNA reads TGCAGCGTTGTCCCCACTCTCCCGTATCCTCCCCAAGAGACCCAGTACTTC. Protein sequence: CSVVPTLPYPPQETQYF. Complete variable domain (other parts from reference TRBV29-1 and TRBJ2-5): SAVISQKPSRDICQRGTSLTIQCQVDSQVTMMFWYRQQPGQSLTLIATANQGSEATYESGFVIDKFPISRPNLTFSTLTVSNMSPEDSSIYLCSVVPTLPYPPQETQYFGPGTRLLVL.

This clone was counted between two and nine times. CDR3 residues: CATSDLDASGNTDTQYF. The CDR3 bases are TGTGCCACCAGTGATTTGGATGCTAGCGGGAACACAGATACGCAGTATTTT. The chain uses TRBV24-1 and TRBJ2-3; the match to TRBD2 covers 9 bases. CDR1 is KGHDR and CDR2 is SFDVKD in the germline V gene. With V trimmed by 0 bases and J by 2 bases, 5 bases remained unmatched. There are 17 residues in the CDR3.

The CDR3 sequence: CASSPSGHLPQHF. CDR3 bases: TGTGCCAGCAGCCCCTCTGGACACCTGCCCCAGCATTTT. This rearrangement joins TRBV7-2 to TRBJ1-5, with TRBD1 as a possible D gene (5 bases). CDR3 size: 13 residues. CDR1 SGHTA and CDR2 FQGNSA come from the germline V gene. V was cut by 5 bases and J by 9 bases, with 14 bases left in between.

This clone was seen only a few times. V is TRBV4-1 and J is TRBJ2-1; 7 bases are a match to TRBD2. Trimming took 0 bases from V and 0 from J; bases not matched to a gene: 8. Germline CDR1 is MGHRA and CDR2 is YSYEKL. CDR3 size: 18 residues. The CDR3 loop is CASSQDGGGGSSYNEQFF. Written as DNA, the CDR3 is TGCGCCAGCAGCCAAGATGGGGGGGGAGGGAGCTCCTACAATGAGCAGTTCTTC.

This chain connects TRBV7-8 to TRBJ2-7; 7 bases map to TRBD1. Germline values: CDR1 SGHVS, CDR2 FQNEAQ. The CDR3 is 15 amino acids. The junction had 13 bases not matched to a gene; V was cut back by 5 bases and J by 6 bases. CDR3 sequence: CASSPREGARGEQYF. The CDR3 nucleotides are TGTGCCAGCAGCCCACGAGAGGGGGCCCGCGGCGAGCAGTACTTC. The variable domain in full, completed from reference TRBV7-8 and TRBJ2-7, reads GAGVSQSPRYKVAKRGQDVALRCDPISGHVSLFWYQQALGQGPEFLTYFQNEAQLDKSGLPSDRFFAERPEGSVSTLKIQRTQQEDSAVYLCASSPREGARGEQYFGPGTRLTVT.

The chain combines TRBV7-9 with TRBJ2-7, with 9 nucleotides matching TRBD1. The CDR3 totals 15 residues. The trim removed 3 bases at V and 4 bases at J, leaving 7 bases unmatched. Germline CDR1 is SEHNR and CDR2 is FQNEAQ (reference sequence). CDR3 in amino acids: CASSFPGQGSYEQYF. In nucleotides, the CDR3 is TGTGCCAGCAGCTTTCCGGGACAGGGATCGTACGAGCAGTACTTC.

The rearrangement uses TRBV3-1 (or the pseudogene TRBV3-2) and TRBJ2-1; D is ambiguous. V gave up 3 bases and J gave up 12 bases, with 18 bases separating them. Germline V CDR1 and CDR2: LGHDT, YNNKEL (reference sequence). The CDR3 covers 14 residues. CDR3 coding DNA: TGTGCCAGCAGCCAGTCCACTCCGGCGTCGGGGCAGTTCTTC. Translated: CASSQSTPASGQFF.

This chain connects TRBV5-1 to TRBJ1-3; TRBD1 is a possible D gene (5 bases). There are 18 residues in the CDR3. Trimming left V 4 bases short and J 0 bases short, with 20 bases between. Germline values: CDR1 SGHRS, CDR2 YFSETQ. The CDR3 DNA reads TGCGCCAGCAGCCTTCCCAGGGAGGGGTCCGACTCTGGAAACACCATATATTTT. The encoded protein is CASSLPREGSDSGNTIYF.

The chain employs TRBV7-2 and TRBJ2-6; D is perhaps TRBD2 (5 bases). The CDR3 loop spans 17 amino acids. Germline lookup yields CDR1 SGHTA and CDR2 FQGNSA. The V end lost 4 bases, the J end lost 0 bases, and 13 bases lay between the germline ends. The CDR3 protein is CASSYRTGGSGANVLTF. The CDR3 DNA reads as TGTGCCAGCAGCTACCGGACCGGAGGCTCTGGGGCCAACGTCCTGACTTTC.

This clone was seen once. This sequence joins TRBV4-1 and TRBJ2-7, with D possibly TRBD2 on 6 matching bases. The ends were cut back, 3 bases at V and 2 bases at J, with 20 bases in the middle. The CDR3 has 17 amino acids. Per the germline V gene, CDR1 is MGHRA and CDR2 is YSYEKL. The CDR3 DNA is TGCGCCAGCAGCCACCCCTCTGGGGGGTTTCCCCCCTACGAGCAGTACTTC. This encodes CASSHPSGGFPPYEQYF.

The V call is TRBV6-6, the J call TRBJ2-5; no firm D call. Trimming shortened V by 7 bases and J by 4 bases, and 16 bases separated the two germline ends. CDR3 length: 14 residues. Germline V gene data show CDR1 as MNHNY and CDR2 as SVGAGI (reference sequence). The CDR3 sequence: CASTLTGRGETQYF. DNA of the CDR3: TGTGCCAGCACCCTCACCGGCCGAGGAGAGACCCAGTACTTC.

The chain joins TRBV12-3 or TRBV12-4 to TRBJ1-2; unclear D gene. The germline V and J ends were trimmed by 5 bases and 3 bases, with 10 bases remaining between them. The CDR3 length is 13 residues. This CDR3 is CASSAQRDYGYTF. Here the CDR3 DNA reads TGTGCCAGCAGTGCACAGAGGGACTATGGCTACACCTTC.

The gene calls are TRBV5-8 and TRBJ2-7, with 7 bases lining up with TRBD1. The V gene's germline CDR1 is SGHTS and CDR2 YDEGEE. CDR3 length: 14 amino acids. Trimming removed 6 bases from V and 3 bases from J; junction bases left unmatched: 9. Here the CDR3 DNA reads TGTGCCAGCAAGGAACAGGGGATCTACTACGAGCAGTACTTC. Translating gives CASKEQGIYYEQYF.

J is TRBJ2-7 and V is TRBV7-2; 9 nucleotides line up with TRBD1. V lost 3 bases, J lost 3 bases, and 6 bases stayed unmatched. In germline, CDR1 is SGHTA, CDR2 FQGNSA. The CDR3 is made up of 15 amino acids. The CDR3 region is CASSFAPGQGYEQYF. CDR3 DNA sequence: TGTGCCAGCAGCTTCGCCCCGGGACAGGGCTACGAGCAGTACTTC.

The J gene is TRBJ2-4, the V gene TRBV12-3 or TRBV12-4; D is unclear. V dropped 5 bases and J dropped 5 bases, with 7 bases sitting between them. The CDR3 is 12 residues long. The chain's CDR3 is CASSLGQNIQYF. As DNA, the CDR3 is TGTGCCAGCAGTCTTGGCCAAAACATTCAGTACTTC.

The chain is built from TRBV5-8 and TRBJ2-3; TRBD1 matches 7 bases. This CDR3 is built from 15 residues. V dropped 4 bases and J dropped 1; count of bases not matched to a gene: 6. Germline V gives CDR1 SGHTS, CDR2 YDEGEE. CDR3 in DNA: TGTGCCAGCAGCCCAGGACAGGTCGGCACAGATACGCAGTATTTT. Its translation is CASSPGQVGTDTQYF.

The V and J genes are TRBV5-1 and TRBJ2-7; a possible D gene is TRBD1 (5 bases). Germline V lookup: CDR1 SGHRS, CDR2 YFSETQ. This CDR3 is built from 18 residues. V was trimmed by 0 bases and J by 6 bases, leaving 25 bases between them. The CDR3 protein is CASSLGPTVSISVVEQYF. Here the CDR3 DNA reads TGCGCCAGCAGCTTGGGCCCGACAGTAAGTATCTCTGTTGTCGAGCAGTACTTC.

The rearrangement joins TRBV4-3 to TRBJ2-3; 10 bases agree with TRBD1. The CDR3 has 17 amino acids. CDR1 and CDR2 (germline): LGHNA, YSLEER. V was clipped by 1 base and J by 2 bases; unmatched bases: 6. CDR3 DNA: TGCGCCAGCAGCCAAGCCCCGACAGGGGGCGTCACAGATACGCAGTATTTT. This encodes CASSQAPTGGVTDTQYF.

The chain combines TRBV6-5 with TRBJ1-2, with a tentative D call TRBD1 (6 bases). This CDR3 has 15 amino acids. Germline V gene lookup returns CDR1 MNHEY and CDR2 SVGAGI. Trimming removed 6 bases from V and 9 bases from J, with 23 bases in between. The CDR3 sequence is CASSRDITGSRSYTF. The CDR3 DNA sequence: TGTGCCAGCAGCCGCGATATTACAGGGTCGCGGAGCTACACCTTC.

This chain links TRBV19 with TRBJ1-5; 8 nucleotides align to TRBD1. The CDR3 is 17 residues long. V dropped 3 bases and J dropped 4; count of bases not matched to a gene: 11. Germline loops: CDR1 LNHDA, CDR2 SQIVND (reference sequence). In nucleotides, the CDR3 is TGTGCCAGTAGTATGTCCAGGGGGCTAAGCGGGAATCAGCCCCAGCATTTT. Protein: CASSMSRGLSGNQPQHF.